One sample yielded the 10 T cell receptor beta chains listed below, sequenced in a study of blood T cell repertoires in COVID-19. Using immunoSEQ multiplex PCR, the repertoire was profiled, and TCRdb retains in-frame clones only, with some absent. The repertoire has a few hundred thousand clones, 88% of them found once; the top ten carry approximately 1%. Sequencing input: PBMCs or T cells enriched from blood (not recorded which). The receptors stem from a woman in her twenties or thirties who had recovered from COVID-19.

The chain has TRBV6-5 and TRBJ2-7; 11 positions agree with TRBD1. The J segment lost 4 bases and the V segment lost 1 base, leaving 6 bases of the junction unmatched. The CDR3 extends over 16 amino acids. CDR1 is MNHEY and CDR2 is SVGAGI in the germline V gene. This CDR3 reads CASSYFSGTGGYEQYF. In nucleotides, the CDR3 is TGTGCCAGCAGTTACTTCTCGGGGACAGGGGGTTACGAGCAGTACTTC.

This clone has more than one count but fewer than ten. The chain is built from TRBV5-8 and TRBJ2-3, with TRBD1 matching over 12 bases. The CDR3 length is 16 residues. Trimming removed 4 bases from V and 8 bases from J; junction bases left unmatched: 11. Germline V gene sequence: CDR1 SGHTS, CDR2 YDEGEE. In DNA, the CDR3 is TGTGCCAGCAGCCTCGACACGGGACAGGGGGCCAGTACGCAGTATTTT. It yields the protein CASSLDTGQGASTQYF.

This chain uses TRBV6-2 or TRBV6-3 with TRBJ2-3, with a tentative D call TRBD2 (6 bases). The germline V and J ends were trimmed by 2 bases and 2 bases, with 11 bases remaining between them. This CDR3 comprises 15 residues. Germline V gives CDR1 MNHEY, CDR2 SVGEGT. DNA for the CDR3: TGTGCCAGCAGTTACCCGCGGGGACCCACAGATACGCAGTATTTT. It specifies CASSYPRGPTDTQYF.

This chain connects TRBV12-5 to TRBJ2-3, with D perhaps TRBD1 (6 bases). The length of the CDR3 is 11 residues. Germline V gives CDR1 LGHNT, CDR2 FRNRAP. V was shortened by 1 base and J by 10 bases, with 6 bases between the two germline ends. The CDR3 DNA reads as TGTGCTAGTGGTTTGGCAGGGGCGCAGTATTTT. It translates to CASGLAGAQYF.

This clone was recorded once. The rearrangement links TRBV2 to TRBJ1-1; 8 nucleotides align to TRBD1. This CDR3 region has 13 residues. The J segment lost 4 bases and the V segment lost 7 bases, leaving 5 bases of the junction unmatched. Germline V gene sequence: CDR1 SNHLY, CDR2 FYNNEI. Here the CDR3 DNA reads TGTGCCAGCATCGGACAGGGTGCCACTGAAGCTTTCTTT. It specifies CASIGQGATEAFF.

The chain couples TRBV7-2 to TRBJ1-5, with 9 bases lining up with TRBD1. The germline V gene has CDR1 SGHTA and CDR2 FQGNSA. This CDR3 contains 15 residues. The ends lost 5 bases at V and 7 bases at J; junction bases unmatched: 9. Written as DNA, the CDR3 is TGTGCCAGCAGCCCACGGACAGGGGATGGGCAGCCCCAGCATTTT. Translation gives CASSPRTGDGQPQHF.

The chain carries TRBV9 and TRBJ1-6; 10 bases line up with TRBD1. The junction had 4 bases not matched to a gene; V was cut back by 3 bases and J by 10 bases. The CDR3 runs 14 residues. Germline values: CDR1 SGDLS, CDR2 YYNGEE. CDR3 loop: CASSGGQGGSPLHF. The CDR3 nucleotides read TGTGCCAGCAGCGGCGGACAGGGGGGATCACCCCTCCACTTT. Together with reference TRBV9 and TRBJ1-6, the CDR3 gives the full variable domain: DSGVTQTPKHLITATGQRVTLRCSPRSGDLSVYWYQQSLDQGLQFLIQYYNGEERAKGNILERFSAQQFPDLHSELNLSSLELGDSALYFCASSGGQGGSPLHFGNGTRLTVT.

This chain joins TRBV6-5 and TRBJ2-7, with 7 bases aligning to TRBD1. The junction had 9 bases not matched to a gene; V was cut back by 3 bases and J by 4 bases. CDR3 size: 15 residues. CDR1 and CDR2 (germline): MNHEY, SVGAGI. CDR3 in amino acids: CASSYAPGGTYEQYF. As DNA, the CDR3 is TGTGCCAGCAGTTATGCGCCAGGGGGTACTTACGAGCAGTACTTC.

The rearrangement uses TRBV27 and TRBJ1-2; 8 positions match TRBD1. Germline values: CDR1 MNHEY, CDR2 SMNVEV (reference sequence). V dropped 5 bases and J dropped 2; count of bases not matched to a gene: 13. The CDR3 has 17 amino acids. The CDR3 here is CASSLLGTGASNYGYTF. The DNA for the CDR3 is TGTGCCAGCAGTCTCCTCGGGACAGGAGCCTCAAACTATGGCTACACCTTC.

This clone was detected once. Here the CDR3 DNA reads TGTGCCAGCAGCCCCAAGGGCATGGCGGGAAAACTGTTTTTT. Protein: CASSPKGMAGKLFF. The V call is TRBV3-1 (or the pseudogene TRBV3-2), the J call TRBJ1-4; D gene unclear. There are 14 residues in the CDR3. Germline V gives CDR1 LGHDT, CDR2 YNNKEL (reference sequence). Trimming took 4 bases from V and 10 from J, leaving 16 bases between them.